This T cell receptor beta chain came from a study of regulatory T cells in long-lasting Graves disease. Broader study findings: The analysis examined peripheral blood only and excluded thyroid tissue.

Turning to this clonotype: The antigen remains undetermined.

Time point described: newly diagnosed GD, antithyroid drugs for less than 3 months. PBMCs were the source of the RNA used for TCR sequencing. The length of the CDR3 is 13 residues. V gave up 1 base and J gave up 5 bases; unmatched junction bases: 2. CDR1 is SGHVS and CDR2 is FQNEAQ in the germline V gene. Combining iRepertoire HTBI primers with Arm-PCR of CDR3 regions, the authors built TCR beta libraries. TCRdb fed the multiplex PCR reads into MiXCR, producing one record per CDR3 protein. The data contain over 450,000 distinct CDR3 sequences, 12% of them singletons. The sample was also linked to a second study, of T cells in Graves' hyperthyroidism and ophthalmopathy. That study reports: The TCR CDR3 first-round RT-PCR relied on the HTBI primer set.

The sequence derives from a woman in her thirties with Graves disease. The source material was peripheral blood mononuclear cells (PBMCs), sampled at new diagnosis, from a patient treated with antithyroid drugs. This chain connects TRBV7-8 to TRBJ2-7; 7 nucleotides line up with TRBD1. In nucleotides, the CDR3 is TGTGCCAGCAGCTTAGAGGGGGCCAACGAGCAGTACTTC. Translating it yields CASSLEGANEQYF.